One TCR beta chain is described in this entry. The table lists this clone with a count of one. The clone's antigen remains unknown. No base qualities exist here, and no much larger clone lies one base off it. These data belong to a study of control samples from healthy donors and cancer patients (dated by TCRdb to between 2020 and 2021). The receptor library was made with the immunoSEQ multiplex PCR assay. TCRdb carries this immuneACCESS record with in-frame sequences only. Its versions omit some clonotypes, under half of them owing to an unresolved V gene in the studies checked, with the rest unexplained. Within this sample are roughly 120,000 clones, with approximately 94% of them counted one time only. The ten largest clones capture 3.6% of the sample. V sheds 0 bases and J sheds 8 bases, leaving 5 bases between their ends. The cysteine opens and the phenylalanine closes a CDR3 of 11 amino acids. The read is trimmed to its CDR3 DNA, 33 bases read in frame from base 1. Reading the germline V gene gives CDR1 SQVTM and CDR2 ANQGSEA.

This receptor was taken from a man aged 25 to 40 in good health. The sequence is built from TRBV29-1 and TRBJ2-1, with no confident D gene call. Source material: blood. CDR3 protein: CSVEEGDEQFF. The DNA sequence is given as TGCAGCGTTGAAGAGGGTGATGAGCAGTTCTTC.